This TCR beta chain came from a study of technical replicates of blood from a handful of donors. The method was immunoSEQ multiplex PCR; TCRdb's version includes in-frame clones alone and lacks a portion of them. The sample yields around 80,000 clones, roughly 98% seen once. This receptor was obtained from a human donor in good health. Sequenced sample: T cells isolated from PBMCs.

The CDR3 protein is CAITSGLSTDTQYF. CDR3 sequence (DNA): TGTGCCATCACTAGCGGGTTGAGCACAGATACGCAGTATTTT. The chain uses TRBV10-3 and TRBJ2-3; 8 positions agree with TRBD2. The CDR3 is 14 amino acids. Germline V gene sequence: CDR1 ENHRY, CDR2 SYGVKD. The V and J ends lost 7 bases and 0 bases, in that order; junction bases with no gene match: 3.